The 27 T cell receptor beta chains in this list originate from one sample, sequenced in a study of blood T cell repertoires in COVID-19 (dated by TCRdb to the early 2020s). The method was the immunoSEQ multiplex PCR assay. The table comes from immuneACCESS by way of TCRdb, which keeps in-frame sequences with V and J called. Part of the clones is missing from these tables; in studies checked, under half for an unresolved V gene and the rest for unknown reasons. For this sample there are roughly 190,000 clones; about 86% appear just once. The ten largest clones add up to about 6.5% of the sample. What was sequenced was peripheral blood. Every receptor here comes from an elderly woman in a cohort sampled during active or convalescent COVID-19.

The V call is TRBV29-1, the J call TRBJ1-3, with 8 positions matching TRBD1. With V trimmed by 1 base and J by 2 bases, 7 bases remained unmatched. CDR1 is SQVTM and CDR2 is ANQGSEA in the germline V gene. The CDR3 has 16 residues. CDR3 sequence (DNA): TGCAGCGTTGAAGGGAGCCGGACAGGGACTGGAAACACCATATATTTT. Residues: CSVEGSRTGTGNTIYF.

The rearrangement links TRBV19 to TRBJ1-5, with D tentatively TRBD1 (6 bases). The CDR3 contains 15 residues. CDR1 is LNHDA and CDR2 is SQIVND in the germline V gene (reference sequence). V was cut by 1 base and J by 6 bases, with 13 bases left in between. CDR3: CASSIGNRASQPQHF. The CDR3 region has the DNA TGTGCCAGTAGTATAGGGAACAGGGCCAGTCAGCCCCAGCATTTT.

V is TRBV7-9 and J is TRBJ2-2; D not certain. Between the trimmed V and J ends, which lost 5 bases and 6 bases, there was a span of 13 bases. Germline V gene data show CDR1 as SEHNR and CDR2 as FQNEAQ (reference sequence). The CDR3 loop spans 14 amino acids. The CDR3 DNA sequence: TGTGCCAGCAGCCCACTTCTCCTGGCCGGGGAGCTGTTTTTT. Translation: CASSPLLLAGELFF.

This clone showed up just a few times. The gene calls are TRBV2 and TRBJ1-4, with a weak D call TRBD1 (5 bases). The CDR3 has 15 residues. Trimming stripped 2 bases from V and 8 bases from J, with 15 bases between. Germline CDR1 SNHLY, CDR2 FYNNEI. DNA for the CDR3: TGTGCCAGCAGTGAATACGGGGGAGTTTGGGAAAAACTGTTTTTT. It yields the protein CASSEYGGVWEKLFF.

The chain is built from TRBV4-1 and TRBJ1-1, with 9 nucleotides matching TRBD1. The CDR3 contains 14 residues. The V segment lost 4 bases and the J segment 2 bases; nucleotides outside the gene matches: 2. Germline V CDR1 and CDR2: MGHRA, YSYEKL. CDR3 amino acids: CASSPTGGNTEAFF. The DNA for the CDR3 is TGCGCCAGCAGCCCGACAGGGGGTAACACTGAAGCTTTCTTT.

This clone was found a few times. V usage is TRBV5-1 and J usage is TRBJ1-2, with D uncertain. The CDR3 is made up of 13 amino acids. Germline CDR1 SGHRS, CDR2 YFSETQ. The V end was cut by 5 bases, the J end by 5 bases, with 13 bases between. The CDR3 spells CASRPEVGYGYTF. For the CDR3, the DNA is TGCGCCAGCAGACCGGAGGTAGGGTATGGCTACACCTTC. The variable domain in full, completed from reference TRBV5-1 and TRBJ1-2, reads KAGVTQTPRYLIKTRGQQVTLSCSPISGHRSVSWYQQTPGQGLQFLFEYFSETQRNKGNFPGRFSGRQFSNSRSEMNVSTLELGDSALYLCASRPEVGYGYTFGSGTRLTVV.

The chain links TRBV2 to TRBJ1-5; 7 bases map to TRBD1. The CDR3 has 18 amino acids. The J segment lost 3 bases and the V segment lost 3 bases, leaving 14 bases of the junction unmatched. Germline values: CDR1 SNHLY, CDR2 FYNNEI. The CDR3 nucleotides are TGTGCCAGCAGTGAGATGAATTTTCTTGGACAGGACAATCAGCCCCAGCATTTT. Amino acids: CASSEMNFLGQDNQPQHF. The complete variable domain, with remaining parts taken from reference TRBV2 and TRBJ1-5, reads EPEVTQTPSHQVTQMGQEVILRCVPISNHLYFYWYRQILGQKVEFLVSFYNNEISEKSEIFDDQFSVERPDGSNFTLKIRSTKLEDSAMYFCASSEMNFLGQDNQPQHFGDGTRLSIL.

J is TRBJ1-1 and V is TRBV27; D might be TRBD1 (6 bases). There are 15 residues in the CDR3. The V gene's germline CDR1 is MNHEY and CDR2 SMNVEV (reference sequence). Between the trimmed V and J ends, which lost 1 base and 6 bases, there was a span of 15 bases. The CDR3 nucleotides read TGTGCCAGCAGTTTATGGGGGGGCGAGGGGGCTGAAGCTTTCTTT. This encodes CASSLWGGEGAEAFF.

The chain is built from TRBV6-6 and TRBJ2-7; 8 nucleotides line up with TRBD1. The CDR3 length is 15 residues. Germline CDR1 is MNHNY and CDR2 is SVGAGI (reference sequence). V was pared by 0 bases and J by 5 bases, with 6 bases of the junction left unmatched. CDR3 protein: CASSYSGSGGNEQYF. The DNA of the CDR3 is TGTGCCAGCAGTTACTCGGGCTCAGGGGGCAACGAGCAGTACTTC.

This sequence joins TRBV30 and TRBJ1-3; D is possibly TRBD1 (5 bases). The CDR3 totals 12 residues. Germline V CDR1 and CDR2: GTSNPN, SVGIG (reference sequence). Trimming stripped 4 bases from V and 9 bases from J, with 13 bases between. The CDR3 loop reads CAWNYLGGTIYF. CDR3 nucleotide sequence: TGTGCCTGGAATTATCTCGGGGGCACCATATATTTT.

This rearrangement joins TRBV19 to TRBJ2-1, with D perhaps matching TRBD1 (6 bases). The germline CDR1 and CDR2 sequences are LNHDA and SQIVND (reference sequence). V dropped 11 bases and J dropped 4 bases, with 15 bases sitting between them. The length of the CDR3 is 13 residues. Here the CDR3 reads CASTGDTYNEQFF. CDR3 coding DNA: TGTGCCTCTACTGGGGACACATACAATGAGCAGTTCTTC.

The chain combines TRBV27 with TRBJ1-2; D might be TRBD1 (5 bases). Germline loops: CDR1 MNHEY, CDR2 SMNVEV (reference sequence). Trimming pared 6 bases from V and 0 bases from J, leaving 14 bases between. The CDR3 spans 15 residues. Here the CDR3 reads CASSRGDASNYGYTF. The CDR3 nucleotides read TGTGCCAGCAGCCGGGGGGACGCTTCTAACTATGGCTACACCTTC.

CDR3 coding DNA: TGTGCCAGCAGCTTAAGATCCGCGGGCTACTCTGGGGCCAACGTCCTGACTTTC. Amino acids: CASSLRSAGYSGANVLTF. The chain combines TRBV11-2 with TRBJ2-6; a weak D match, TRBD2 (5 bases). CDR3 length: 18 amino acids. V was shortened by 2 bases and J by 0 bases, with 14 bases between the two germline ends. Germline V gene data show CDR1 as SGHAT and CDR2 as FQNNGV.

The rearrangement uses TRBV6-5 and TRBJ1-4; D unresolved. This CDR3 spans 11 amino acids. V was cut by 10 bases and J by 4 bases, with 7 bases left in between. Per the germline V gene, CDR1 is MNHEY and CDR2 is SVGAGI. CDR3: CATFSNEKLFF. Written as DNA, the CDR3 is TGTGCCACCTTTAGTAATGAAAAACTGTTTTTT.

The V and J genes are TRBV11-2 and TRBJ2-3; TRBD2 is a possible D gene (6 bases). Germline CDR1 SGHAT, CDR2 FQNNGV. CDR3 length equals 16 residues. Trimming pared 1 base from V and 0 bases from J, leaving 11 bases between. The CDR3 here is CASSLGAGLSTDTQYF. CDR3 bases: TGTGCCAGCAGCTTAGGTGCGGGATTGAGCACAGATACGCAGTATTTT.

The chain links TRBV11-3 to TRBJ1-6; TRBD1 matches 11 bases. The CDR3 is 15 amino acids. The ends lost 5 bases at V and 7 bases at J; junction bases unmatched: 4. In germline, CDR1 is SGHNT, CDR2 YENEEA. The CDR3 DNA reads as TGTGCCAGCAGCGGCCGGGACAGGGGGAATTCACCCCTCCACTTT. Its translation: CASSGRDRGNSPLHF.

This clone was seen a single time. V is TRBV7-9 and J is TRBJ2-1; TRBD2 aligns across 10 bases. Germline V gene data show CDR1 as SEHNR and CDR2 as FQNEAQ (reference sequence). The J segment lost 3 bases and the V segment lost 5 bases, leaving 4 bases of the junction unmatched. There are 15 residues in the CDR3. The CDR3 sequence: CASSAGTSDYNEQFF. As DNA, the CDR3 is TGTGCCAGCAGCGCCGGGACTAGCGACTACAATGAGCAGTTCTTC.

V and J are TRBV12-5 and TRBJ1-1; D is unresolved. The CDR3 is 13 residues long. V lost 4 bases and J lost 3, with 9 bases in between. Germline V gene sequence: CDR1 LGHNT, CDR2 FRNRAP. CDR3 protein: CASGWARDTEAFF. The CDR3 coding sequence is TGTGCTAGTGGTTGGGCAAGAGACACTGAAGCTTTCTTT.

This clone was detected only a few times. V is TRBV7-8 and J is TRBJ2-6; D may be TRBD1 (5 bases). In germline, CDR1 is SGHVS, CDR2 FQNEAQ. CDR3 length equals 15 residues. V lost 5 bases, J lost 2 bases, and 10 bases lay in between. The CDR3 DNA follows: TGTGCCAGCAGCCAGGCAGGGACTGGGGCCAACGTCCTGACTTTC. It translates to CASSQAGTGANVLTF.

This clone was detected only a few times. CDR3 residues: CASSNPAGNQPQHF. Written as DNA, the CDR3 is TGTGCCAGTAGTAACCCGGCGGGCAATCAGCCCCAGCATTTT. The chain links TRBV19 to TRBJ1-5; D remains ambiguous. Trimming left V 4 bases short and J 2 bases short, with 9 bases between. The CDR3 contains 14 residues. Germline loops: CDR1 LNHDA, CDR2 SQIVND (reference sequence).

V is TRBV7-9 and J is TRBJ1-4; unclear D gene. Looked up from germline, CDR1 is SEHNR and CDR2 is FQNEAQ (reference sequence). Trimming stripped 5 bases from V and 4 bases from J, with 11 bases between. The CDR3 is 14 amino acids. CDR3 sequence: CASSLQMNNEKLFF. CDR3 nucleotide sequence: TGTGCCAGCAGCCTACAGATGAATAATGAAAAACTGTTTTTT.

This clone was seen once. The chain joins TRBV4-3 to TRBJ1-5; TRBD1 might be the D (5 bases). V lost 0 bases and J 15 bases, leaving 15 bases between the germline ends. The CDR3 spans 13 residues. Germline lookup yields CDR1 LGHNA and CDR2 YSLEER. The CDR3 coding sequence is TGCGCCAGCAGCCAAGATAGGCAGGGAACTCTGCATTTT. Its protein product is CASSQDRQGTLHF.

The V and J genes are TRBV20-1 and TRBJ1-2; the D gene is possibly TRBD1 (6 bases). The CDR3 has 11 residues. CDR1 is DFQATT and CDR2 is SNEGSKA in the germline V gene (reference sequence). The CDR3 DNA reads TGCAGACGCGGGGGCGTCGGTGGCTACACCTTC. Its translation: CRRGGVGGYTF.

This chain links TRBV30 with TRBJ2-5; 8 bases map to TRBD1. Germline values: CDR1 GTSNPN, CDR2 SVGIG (reference sequence). The CDR3 has 15 amino acids. With 0 bases clipped from V and 2 bases from J, the junction kept 5 bases outside the gene matches. CDR3: CAWSVPTGGQETQYF. The CDR3 DNA reads as TGTGCCTGGAGTGTACCAACAGGGGGTCAAGAGACCCAGTACTTC.

The chain couples TRBV29-1 to TRBJ1-2; 7 bases are a match to TRBD1. V was clipped by 1 base and J by 5 bases; unmatched bases: 7. Germline V gene sequence: CDR1 SQVTM, CDR2 ANQGSEA. The CDR3 covers 14 residues. In DNA, the CDR3 is TGCAGCGTTGAAGCAGGGGCAGGGGGGTATGGCTACACCTTC. Its protein product is CSVEAGAGGYGYTF.

The V call is TRBV7-2, the J call TRBJ2-5; TRBD2 aligns across 10 bases. Germline trimming cut 5 bases from V and 2 bases from J; bases unmatched to any gene: 8. Germline CDR1 is SGHTA and CDR2 is FQGNSA. CDR3 length: 16 residues. DNA of the CDR3: TGTGCCAGCAGCCCGACGACTAGCGGGTTACAAGAGACCCAGTACTTC. Translating gives CASSPTTSGLQETQYF.

The J gene is TRBJ2-5, the V gene TRBV6-1; TRBD2 matches 7 bases. This CDR3 comprises 19 residues. Germline CDR1 reads MNHNS; CDR2 reads SASEGT. J gave up 0 bases and V 3 bases, and 16 bases lay outside the gene matches. The CDR3 loop is CASSDRGGASGLYQETQYF. The CDR3 DNA follows: TGTGCCAGCAGTGATCGCGGCGGGGCTAGCGGCTTGTACCAAGAGACCCAGTACTTC.